Shown below are 22 T cell receptor beta chains from a single sample sequenced in a study of early T cells in non-severe SARS-CoV-2 infection. TCRdb recomputed calls from the 5' RACE reads with MiXCR, one row per CDR3 protein. The sample shows about 34,000 distinct CDR3 sequences, 6% to 7% of them seen only once. Sample: whole blood. The origin of the receptors is an adult who was a healthcare worker with PCR-confirmed SARS-CoV-2 infection or an uninfected control (not recorded which).

This clonotype appeared many times. V and J are TRBV5-5 and TRBJ1-6; 9 bases line up with TRBD1. The V segment lost 4 bases and the J segment 7 bases; nucleotides outside the gene matches: 9. The CDR3 spans 16 residues. Germline V gives CDR1 SGHKS, CDR2 YYEKEE (reference sequence). DNA for the CDR3: TGTGCCAGCAGCCCGCCGGGACAGGGTCCGAATTCACCCCTCCACTTT. This sequence encodes CASSPPGQGPNSPLHF.

In its sample, this clonotype was seen many times. The chain uses TRBV12-3 or TRBV12-4 and TRBJ2-5, with 11 positions matching TRBD2. The CDR3 has 16 amino acids. Trimming cost V 5 bases and J 3 bases; bases outside gene matches: 8. CDR3 protein: CASSNSGSGGEETQYF. Here the CDR3 DNA reads TGTGCCAGCAGTAATTCGGGTAGCGGGGGGGAAGAGACCCAGTACTTC.

At least ten counts were recorded for this clonotype. The V call is TRBV5-5, the J call TRBJ1-1; D gene uncertain. Germline CDR1 reads SGHKS; CDR2 reads YYEKEE (reference sequence). This CDR3 spans 15 amino acids. The germline V and J ends were trimmed by 0 bases and 5 bases, with 14 bases remaining between them. The CDR3 loop reads CASSLVYAAGTEAFF. Here the CDR3 DNA reads TGTGCCAGCAGCTTGGTTTACGCGGCGGGGACTGAAGCTTTCTTT.

The table lists this clonotype with many counts. CDR3 sequence: CASSSREGGPSEQYF. The CDR3 DNA reads as TGTGCCAGCAGCTCCAGAGAAGGGGGGCCGTCCGAGCAGTACTTC. The J gene is TRBJ2-7, the V gene TRBV13; D may correspond to TRBD1 or TRBD2 (6 bases each). V lost 4 bases, J lost 6 bases, and 19 bases lay in between. The V gene's germline CDR1 is PRHDT and CDR2 FYEKMQ (reference sequence). The CDR3 has 15 residues.

This clonotype showed up many times. V usage is TRBV24-1 and J usage is TRBJ2-3, with D perhaps matching TRBD2 (5 bases). Germline values: CDR1 KGHDR, CDR2 SFDVKD. V was cut by 5 bases and J by 6 bases, with 5 bases left in between. The CDR3 spans 11 residues. The CDR3 here is CATSGGDTQYF. The CDR3 coding sequence is TGTGCCACCAGTGGAGGGGATACGCAGTATTTT.

This clonotype occurred many times. The chain has TRBV7-2 and TRBJ2-2; D may be TRBD1 (6 bases). CDR3 length: 15 amino acids. CDR1 is SGHTA and CDR2 is FQGNSA in the germline V gene. Trimming shortened V by 6 bases and J by 0 bases, and 11 bases separated the two germline ends. The CDR3 DNA reads as TGTGCCAGCAGTAACAGACAGGCGAACACCGGGGAGCTGTTTTTT. Amino acids: CASSNRQANTGELFF.

This clonotype was seen many times. This CDR3 is CASSQHKGKGEKLFF. The CDR3 region has the DNA TGTGCCAGCTCACAACACAAGGGGAAGGGTGAAAAACTGTTTTTT. The chain has TRBV18 and TRBJ1-4; possible D gene TRBD1, 5 bases. The V gene's germline CDR1 is KGHSH and CDR2 LQKENI. The CDR3 has 15 residues. Trimming removed 4 bases at V and 7 bases at J, with 16 bases between. The full variable domain, rest sourced from reference TRBV18 and TRBJ1-4, is NAGVMQNPRHLVRRRGQEARLRCSPMKGHSHVYWYRQLPEEGLKFMVYLQKENIIDESGMPKERFSAEFPKEGPSILRIQQVVRGDSAAYFCASSQHKGKGEKLFFGSGTQLSVL.

Ten or more counts support this clonotype. V usage is TRBV4-2 and J usage is TRBJ2-3; 9 bases match TRBD2. Germline CDR1 and CDR2: LGHNA and YNFKEQ. The CDR3 has 16 residues. After removal of 0 bases from V and 1 base from J, the junction contained 2 bases not matched to a gene. CDR3 region: CASSQDQRGGTDTQYF. DNA for the CDR3: TGTGCCAGCAGCCAAGACCAGCGGGGGGGCACAGATACGCAGTATTTT.

The table lists this clonotype with a few counts. This chain uses TRBV12-3 or TRBV12-4 with TRBJ2-7; no reliable D call. The CDR3 runs 13 residues. V shed 2 bases and J shed 4 bases, with 9 bases lying between them. DNA for the CDR3: TGTGCCAGCAGTTTACTGCGGATATACGAGCAGTACTTC. Amino acids: CASSLLRIYEQYF.

The chain recombines TRBV5-3 with TRBJ2-1, with 7 bases aligning to TRBD2. TRBV5-3 is labeled an ORF, and its function is uncertain. The V and J ends lost 5 bases and 8 bases, in that order; junction bases with no gene match: 7. CDR3 length: 13 amino acids. The CDR3 DNA reads as TGTGCCAGAAGTTGCATGACTAGCCATGAGCAGTTCTTC. Translation gives CARSCMTSHEQFF.

In its sample, this clonotype was seen many times. The chain links TRBV20-1 to TRBJ2-2, with D possibly being TRBD2 (5 bases). Germline CDR1 DFQATT, CDR2 SNEGSKA (reference sequence). The ends were cut back, 6 bases at V and 3 bases at J, with 11 bases in the middle. This CDR3 contains 13 residues. The CDR3 nucleotides read TGCAGTGCCCAGAGGGTTGACACCGGGGAGCTGTTTTTT. It specifies CSAQRVDTGELFF.

This clonotype was picked up many times. The chain has TRBV12-3 or TRBV12-4 and TRBJ2-7; the D gene is possibly TRBD2 (7 bases). The length of the CDR3 is 15 residues. V was pared by 6 bases and J by 0 bases, with 15 bases between. CDR3 sequence: CASRRGGTVSYEQYF. In DNA, the CDR3 is TGTGCCAGCAGGAGGGGGGGGACCGTCTCCTACGAGCAGTACTTC.

This clonotype was detected many times. CDR3 sequence reads: CSARDHELAGGRYNEQFF. Written as DNA, the CDR3 is TGCAGTGCTAGAGATCATGAACTTGCGGGGGGCCGGTACAATGAGCAGTTCTTC. The chain is built from TRBV20-1 and TRBJ2-1; 8 nucleotides match TRBD2. Germline CDR1 is DFQATT and CDR2 is SNEGSKA (reference sequence). Trimming took 0 bases from V and 4 from J; bases not matched to a gene: 14. The CDR3 loop spans 18 amino acids.

This clonotype was seen a single time. This could be a read error, since a much larger clone is one nucleotide away. The V gene is TRBV7-9, the J gene TRBJ2-7, with a tentative D call TRBD2 (5 bases). The germline V gene has CDR1 SEHNR and CDR2 FQNEAQ (reference sequence). This CDR3 is built from 13 residues. V was clipped by 1 base and J by 3 bases, with 7 bases between them. The CDR3 reads CASSLGGDYEQYF. The CDR3 bases are TGTGCCAGCAGCTTAGGGGGAGACTACGAGCAGTACTTC.

The chain joins TRBV9 to TRBJ1-1, with D possibly TRBD1 on 5 matching bases. There are 14 residues in the CDR3. V lost 3 bases and J 3 bases, leaving 12 bases between the germline ends. Germline V gives CDR1 SGDLS, CDR2 YYNGEE. The CDR3 region is CASSAPPRDTEAFF. DNA for the CDR3: TGTGCCAGCAGCGCCCCCCCCAGGGACACTGAAGCTTTCTTT.

The V call is TRBV6-1, the J call TRBJ2-2; 8 nucleotides align to TRBD2. J was trimmed by 7 bases and V by 6 bases; bases with no gene match: 4. This CDR3 is built from 13 residues. CDR1 and CDR2 (germline): MNHNS, SASEGT. The CDR3 loop is CASSLTSVGELFF. In DNA form, the CDR3 reads TGTGCCAGCAGCCTGACTAGCGTCGGGGAGCTGTTTTTT.

In its sample, this clonotype was seen many times. This chain joins TRBV20-1 and TRBJ1-6, with D perhaps matching TRBD1 (5 bases). Trimming removed 3 bases from V and 9 bases from J, with 18 bases in between. The CDR3 is 15 residues long. Germline CDR1 is DFQATT and CDR2 is SNEGSKA (reference sequence). CDR3 DNA sequence: TGCAGTGCTAGGCCCTCAGGGTCTCTTAGTTCACCCCTCCACTTT. Translated, it gives CSARPSGSLSSPLHF.

Ten or more counts support this clonotype. The V gene is TRBV20-1, the J gene TRBJ2-1; 9 bases match TRBD2. The trim removed 3 bases at V and 8 bases at J, leaving 8 bases unmatched. The germline CDR1 and CDR2 sequences are DFQATT and SNEGSKA (reference sequence). There are 14 residues in the CDR3. This CDR3 is CSASSRTSVYEQFF. The CDR3 DNA is TGCAGTGCTAGTTCCCGGACTAGCGTCTATGAGCAGTTCTTC.

The chain employs TRBV20-1 and TRBJ1-5, with 7 nucleotides matching TRBD1. The CDR3 spans 13 residues. CDR1 and CDR2 from the germline V gene are DFQATT and SNEGSKA (reference sequence). V lost 1 base to trimming and J lost 4 bases; unmatched junction nucleotides: 1. The CDR3 DNA reads as TGCAGTGCTAGAGCAGGGGGAAATCAGCCCCAGCATTTT. Amino acids: CSARAGGNQPQHF.

This clonotype was picked up many times. CDR3 amino acids: CASSRTGTGKSGANVLTF. The DNA for the CDR3 is TGTGCCAGCAGCAGAACCGGGACAGGGAAGTCTGGGGCCAACGTCCTGACTTTC. The chain links TRBV7-9 to TRBJ2-6; 9 bases match TRBD1. The CDR3 covers 18 residues. Unmatched junction bases numbered 9, after V lost 5 bases and J lost 1 base. Germline loops: CDR1 SEHNR, CDR2 FQNEAQ (reference sequence).

This clonotype is medium-sized (0.01 to 0.1%) in the sample. This sequence joins TRBV6-2 or TRBV6-3 and TRBJ2-5, with D possibly matching TRBD2 (7 bases). This CDR3 contains 19 residues. Germline V gene data show CDR1 as MNHEY and CDR2 as SVGEGT. V lost 2 bases and J lost 5, with 27 bases in between. The CDR3 DNA reads as TGTGCCAGCAGTTACCTGGCGGGGGCGACGGACACCCTGGCGGAGACCCAGTACTTC. It is translated as CASSYLAGATDTLAETQYF.

This clonotype was recorded at least ten times. The J gene is TRBJ1-1, the V gene TRBV6-5, with a weak D call TRBD1 (5 bases). From germline, CDR1 is MNHEY and CDR2 SVGAGI. CDR3 size: 16 residues. Between the trimmed V and J ends, which lost 3 bases and 6 bases, there was a span of 20 bases. The CDR3 loop reads CASSYRLMGRAPEAFF. The CDR3 bases are TGTGCCAGCAGTTATCGACTGATGGGCAGGGCCCCTGAAGCTTTCTTT.